This record concerns one T cell receptor beta chain sequence. Its antigen is not known. This sample was taken from a study of T cells in Graves' hyperthyroidism and ophthalmopathy. Study context: Any treatment followed the collection of peripheral blood at initial diagnosis. Study results and limitations: Ophthalmopathy was model-predicted a median about 7.1 months pre-onset. Blood also contained most expanded thyroid clonotypes above 0.001.

RNA transcripts provided the source from which TCR beta CDR3 regions were amplified. Initially, a first-round RT-PCR of the TCR CDR3 employed the HTBI primer set. TCRdb ran MiXCR on the multiplex PCR reads and lists one entry per CDR3 protein. The sample carries 400,000 to 600,000 distinct CDR3 sequences, about 15% recorded once. At least 3 on the Clinical Activity Score was recorded for ophthalmopathy patients, who also had NOSPECS grade at least 4 and duration under 3 months. This CDR3 has 16 residues. CDR1 MDHEN and CDR2 SYDVKM come from the germline V gene. Trimming removed 6 bases at V and 1 base at J, with 19 bases between.

The clonotype was recovered from a woman in her twenties or thirties with Graves' ophthalmopathy. The V call is TRBV28, the J call TRBJ2-7; a weak D match, TRBD2 (6 bases). Material: blood. CDR3 region: CASSSPSGVGSYEQYF. In nucleotides, the CDR3 is TGTGCCAGCAGCTCTCCATCGGGGGTGGGGTCCTACGAGCAGTACTTC.